This T cell receptor beta chain was identified during a study of T cells after posttransplantation cyclophosphamide. Study results and caveats: TRB clonality was highly associated with recipient CMV seropositivity and reactivation. Donor CD8+ memory clones often dominated recipient blood repertoires at later times. Skin or GI-infiltrating T cells shared few TRB sequences with blood.

The CDR3 has 16 residues. V lost 4 bases, J lost 3 bases, and 18 bases lay in between. Germline loops: CDR1 MNHNY, CDR2 SVGAGI (reference sequence). The table lists this clone with many counts. Its antigen is undetermined. Cyclophosphamide on days +3 and +4 followed busulfan-fludarabine conditioning and a marrow graft. Assay: immunoSEQ multiplex PCR; the TCRdb copy retains only in-frame clones and omits some. The record shows approximately 2,500 clones for this sample, with no singletons present. The source of this sequence is a female patient in her 60s who received an allogeneic stem cell transplant from an unrelated donor, was CMV-positive, and had acute GVHD only. Some T cells may be supplied by the graft donor. Here the sequenced sample was PBMCs, taken after an allogeneic stem cell transplant with post-transplant cyclophosphamide. This chain uses TRBV6-6 with TRBJ1-2; the D is unclear. CDR3 amino acids: CASSFEPGWQDYGYTF. The CDR3 DNA reads as TGTGCCAGCAGTTTCGAACCGGGGTGGCAGGACTATGGCTACACCTTC.